These 18 T cell receptor beta chains were all obtained from the same sample, sequenced in a study of cytomegalovirus exposure and HLA in healthy donors. The PCR employed 60 Vbeta primers together with 13 Jbeta primers. Method: immunoSEQ multiplex PCR; TCRdb's copy keeps in-frame clones and lacks some. The top ten clones hold around 4% of a sample with hundreds of thousands of clones, approximately 80% of them seen once. The specimen was PBMCs. These receptors were obtained from a male donor in good health and CMV-seronegative.

This chain uses TRBV28 with TRBJ2-5; TRBD2 matches 8 bases. After removal of 6 bases from V and 4 bases from J, the junction contained 4 bases not matched to a gene. Germline CDR1 reads MDHEN; CDR2 reads SYDVKM. There are 13 residues in the CDR3. In DNA, the CDR3 is TGTGCCAGCAGGCCGGGACTAGGAGAGACCCAGTACTTC. Translation gives CASRPGLGETQYF.

V usage is TRBV19 and J usage is TRBJ1-5, with D possibly being TRBD1 (5 bases). This CDR3 is built from 15 residues. V shed 4 bases and J shed 3 bases, with 13 bases lying between them. From germline, CDR1 is LNHDA and CDR2 SQIVND (reference sequence). The CDR3 loop is CASSTLTGINQPQHF. The CDR3 DNA reads TGTGCCAGTAGTACCCTAACAGGAATCAATCAGCCCCAGCATTTT.

The rearrangement links TRBV19 to TRBJ2-1; 7 bases line up with TRBD2. V lost 7 bases and J lost 2; bases outside the gene matches: 5. CDR1 LNHDA and CDR2 SQIVND come from the germline V gene (reference sequence). There are 14 residues in the CDR3. CDR3 residues: CASNTGGPYNEQFF. Written as DNA, the CDR3 is TGTGCCAGTAACACGGGAGGCCCCTACAATGAGCAGTTCTTC.

This sequence joins TRBV6-1 and TRBJ2-7; D may be TRBD2 (6 bases). The ends were cut back, 4 bases at V and 4 bases at J, with 14 bases in the middle. The CDR3 covers 14 residues. From germline, CDR1 is MNHNS and CDR2 SASEGT. The CDR3 reads CASSAGSGKYEQYF. DNA for the CDR3: TGTGCCAGCAGTGCGGGTAGCGGAAAATACGAGCAGTACTTC.

The chain combines TRBV9 with TRBJ2-3, with TRBD2 identical over 10 bases. The CDR3 totals 16 residues. Germline-derived CDR1 and CDR2 are SGDLS and YYNGEE. J gave up 5 bases and V 0 bases, and 6 bases lay outside the gene matches. In nucleotides, the CDR3 is TGTGCCAGCAGCGTAGCTAGCGGGAGTCGTGAAGATACGCAGTATTTT. The encoded protein is CASSVASGSREDTQYF.

V is TRBV5-3 and J is TRBJ2-5; 10 bases map to TRBD1. TRBV5-3 is identified as an open reading frame with a role that is uncertain. J gave up 5 bases and V 4 bases, and 14 bases lay outside the gene matches. The CDR3 is made up of 17 amino acids. CDR3 in DNA: TGTGCCAGAAGCCTCCCGACAGGGGGCGCGGGAAGGGAGACCCAGTACTTC. Translated: CARSLPTGGAGRETQYF.

The chain couples TRBV4-2 to TRBJ2-1; D is possibly TRBD1 (6 bases). This CDR3 spans 16 amino acids. Trimming cost V 0 bases and J 7 bases, with 16 bases left between them. In germline, CDR1 is LGHNA, CDR2 YNFKEQ. CDR3 nucleotides: TGTGCCAGCAGCCAAGATACGGGGTTGGGGGCAAATGAGCAGTTCTTC. Translating it yields CASSQDTGLGANEQFF.

The chain couples TRBV7-3 to TRBJ2-7; possibly TRBD2 for D (6 bases). The germline gives CDR1 SGHTA, CDR2 FQGTGA. V lost 0 bases, J lost 3 bases, and 12 bases lay in between. The CDR3 has 15 residues. The CDR3 region has the DNA TGTGCCAGCAGCTTAACTAGCGGTGTCGGCTACGAGCAGTACTTC. It specifies CASSLTSGVGYEQYF.

The chain joins TRBV5-1 to TRBJ2-7; 9 bases are a match to TRBD1. Germline V gives CDR1 SGHRS, CDR2 YFSETQ. The length of the CDR3 is 16 residues. V lost 1 base to trimming and J lost 2 bases; unmatched junction nucleotides: 7. CDR3 sequence reads: CASSLTRTGDAYEQYF. In DNA, the CDR3 is TGCGCCAGCAGCTTGACTAGGACAGGGGACGCCTACGAGCAGTACTTC.

V is TRBV7-9 and J is TRBJ2-2; maybe TRBD2 (5 bases). This CDR3 spans 15 amino acids. Deletions cut 1 base from V and 5 bases from J, with 11 bases between. Germline lookup yields CDR1 SEHNR and CDR2 FQNEAQ (reference sequence). In DNA form, the CDR3 reads TGTGCCAGCAGCTTAGTTCGGGGTCTGACCGGGGAGCTGTTTTTT. Translating it yields CASSLVRGLTGELFF. Full variable domain (missing parts from reference TRBV7-9 and TRBJ2-2): DTGVSQNPRHKITKRGQNVTFRCDPISEHNRLYWYRQTLGQGPEFLTYFQNEAQLEKSRLLSDRFSAERPKGSFSTLEIQRTEQGDSAMYLCASSLVRGLTGELFFGEGSRLTVL.

Details on this clone: Other DNA sequences in the same sample also yield this CDR3. This rearrangement joins TRBV20-1 to TRBJ2-5; D is uncertain. CDR3 length: 10 amino acids. Per the germline V gene, CDR1 is DFQATT and CDR2 is SNEGSKA (reference sequence). V lost 4 bases and J lost 5, with 5 bases in between. This CDR3 reads CSAKRETQYF. In DNA, the CDR3 is TGCAGTGCTAAGAGGGAGACCCAGTACTTC.

The chain is built from TRBV10-3 and TRBJ2-5; TRBD2 matches 9 bases. Near its end, the DNA agrees better with TRBJ2-7, so the J call may be wrong. CDR3 length: 15 residues. Germline-derived CDR1 and CDR2 are ENHRY and SYGVKD. This CDR3 reads CATQGLALTPYEQYF. In DNA, the CDR3 is TGTGCCACCCAAGGACTAGCGCTGACGCCTTACGAGCAGTACTTC.

This clone was observed once. J is TRBJ2-1 and V is TRBV29-1; the match to TRBD2 covers 9 bases. The CDR3 runs to 14 residues. Germline V lookup: CDR1 SQVTM, CDR2 ANQGSEA. The trim removed 7 bases at V and 8 bases at J, leaving 12 bases unmatched. The CDR3 here is CSASEAGGYYEQFF. Written as DNA, the CDR3 is TGCAGCGCATCTGAAGCGGGAGGATACTATGAGCAGTTCTTC.

This clone was found a few times. This rearrangement joins TRBV10-2 to TRBJ1-1; 7 bases map to TRBD1. With V trimmed by 4 bases and J by 3 bases, 5 bases remained unmatched. CDR1 is WSHSY and CDR2 is SAAADI in the germline V gene. The CDR3 is 14 residues long. This CDR3 is CASSAEGAHTEAFF. CDR3 DNA: TGCGCCAGCAGTGCAGAGGGGGCACACACTGAAGCTTTCTTT.

About this clone itself: This specimen includes other DNA sequences encoding the same CDR3. The CDR3 loop is CASSPSVYEQYF. The CDR3 region has the DNA TGTGCCAGCAGTCCTAGCGTTTACGAGCAGTACTTC. The chain links TRBV28 to TRBJ2-7; maybe TRBD2 (6 bases). The CDR3 extends over 12 amino acids. Trimming pared 5 bases from V and 4 bases from J, leaving 9 bases between. Per germline, CDR1 MDHEN and CDR2 SYDVKM.

V is TRBV18 and J is TRBJ2-5; TRBD1 agrees at 10 bases. V was pared by 3 bases and J by 4 bases, with 8 bases of the junction left unmatched. The CDR3 has 16 residues. Germline-derived CDR1 and CDR2 are KGHSH and LQKENI. CDR3 in DNA: TGTGCCAGCTCACCGCAGACAGGGGGCGCGGGAGAGACCCAGTACTTC. It encodes CASSPQTGGAGETQYF.

The chain links TRBV28 to TRBJ2-1, with 11 bases identical to TRBD2. V shed 6 bases, J shed 0 bases, and the junction held 10 bases outside the gene matches. The CDR3 runs to 18 residues. Germline values: CDR1 MDHEN, CDR2 SYDVKM. DNA of the CDR3: TGTGCCAGCAGAAAACTGGGGACTAGCGGAATCTCCTACAATGAGCAGTTCTTC. Protein: CASRKLGTSGISYNEQFF.

The chain joins TRBV18 to TRBJ2-3, with D hard to call. CDR1 is KGHSH, CDR2 LQKENI, per germline. Trimming shortened V by 3 bases and J by 7 bases, and 14 bases separated the two germline ends. The CDR3 has 14 amino acids. In DNA, the CDR3 is TGTGCCAGCTCACCTAACGCTGCGGTGAATACGCAGTATTTT. This encodes CASSPNAAVNTQYF.